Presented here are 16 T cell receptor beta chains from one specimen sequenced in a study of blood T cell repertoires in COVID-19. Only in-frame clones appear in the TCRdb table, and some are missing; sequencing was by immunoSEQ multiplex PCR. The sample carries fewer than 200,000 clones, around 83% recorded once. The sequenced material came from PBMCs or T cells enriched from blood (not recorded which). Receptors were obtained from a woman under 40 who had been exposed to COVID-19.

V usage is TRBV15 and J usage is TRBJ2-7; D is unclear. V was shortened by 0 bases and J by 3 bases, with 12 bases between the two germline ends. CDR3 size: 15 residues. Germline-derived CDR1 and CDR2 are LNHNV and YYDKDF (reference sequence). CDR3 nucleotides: TGTGCCACCAGCAGAGAGGTGAGAGATAACTACGAGCAGTACTTC. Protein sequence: CATSREVRDNYEQYF.

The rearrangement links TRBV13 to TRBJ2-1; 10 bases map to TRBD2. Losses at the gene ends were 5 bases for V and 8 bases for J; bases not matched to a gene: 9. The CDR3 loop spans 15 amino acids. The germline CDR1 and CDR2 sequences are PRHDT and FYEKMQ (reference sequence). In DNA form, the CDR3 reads TGTGCCAGCAGCCGAGTCTTAGCGGGGGGCTATGAGCAGTTCTTC. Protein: CASSRVLAGGYEQFF.

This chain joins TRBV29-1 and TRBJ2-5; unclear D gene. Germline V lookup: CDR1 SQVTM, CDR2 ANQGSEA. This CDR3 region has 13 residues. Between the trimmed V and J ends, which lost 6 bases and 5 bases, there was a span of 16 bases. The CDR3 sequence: CSVTIIISETQYF. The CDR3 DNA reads TGCAGCGTCACAATAATCATTTCGGAGACCCAGTACTTC.

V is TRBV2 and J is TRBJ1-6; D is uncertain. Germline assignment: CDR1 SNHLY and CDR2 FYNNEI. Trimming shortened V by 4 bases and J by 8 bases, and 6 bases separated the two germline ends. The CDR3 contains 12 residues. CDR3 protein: CASSGEDSPLHF. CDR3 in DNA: TGTGCCAGCAGTGGAGAGGATTCACCCCTCCACTTT.

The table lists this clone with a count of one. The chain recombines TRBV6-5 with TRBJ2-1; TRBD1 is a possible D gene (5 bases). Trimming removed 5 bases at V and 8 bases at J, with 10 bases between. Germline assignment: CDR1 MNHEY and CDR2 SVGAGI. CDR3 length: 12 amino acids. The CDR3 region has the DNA TGTGCCAGCAGTCCCTCAGGGTATGAGCAGTTCTTC. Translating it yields CASSPSGYEQFF.

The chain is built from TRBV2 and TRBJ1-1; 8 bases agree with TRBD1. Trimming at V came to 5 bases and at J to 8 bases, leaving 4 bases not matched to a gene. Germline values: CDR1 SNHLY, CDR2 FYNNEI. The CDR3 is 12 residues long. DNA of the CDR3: TGTGCCAGCAGTCGGGACAGGCCCGAAGCTTTCTTT. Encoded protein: CASSRDRPEAFF.

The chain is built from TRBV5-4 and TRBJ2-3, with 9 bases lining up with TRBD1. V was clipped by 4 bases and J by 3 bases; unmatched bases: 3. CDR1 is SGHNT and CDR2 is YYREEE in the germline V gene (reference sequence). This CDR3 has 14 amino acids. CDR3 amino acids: CASSRDRVTDTQYF. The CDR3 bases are TGTGCCAGCAGCAGGGACAGGGTGACAGATACGCAGTATTTT.

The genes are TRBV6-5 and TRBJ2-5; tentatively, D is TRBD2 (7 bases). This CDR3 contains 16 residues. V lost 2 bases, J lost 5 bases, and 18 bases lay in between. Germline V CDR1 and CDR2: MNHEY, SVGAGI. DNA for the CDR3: TGTGCCAGCAGTTACCTGAAGGGGGAGGGCGGGGAGACCCAGTACTTC. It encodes CASSYLKGEGGETQYF.

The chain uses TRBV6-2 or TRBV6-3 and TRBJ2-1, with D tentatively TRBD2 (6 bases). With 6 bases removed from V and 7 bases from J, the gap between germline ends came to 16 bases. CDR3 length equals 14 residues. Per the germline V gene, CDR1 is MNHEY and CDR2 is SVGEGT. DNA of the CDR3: TGTGCCAGCAGCCCGGGGTGGGGGAGGAATGAGCAGTTCTTC. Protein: CASSPGWGRNEQFF.

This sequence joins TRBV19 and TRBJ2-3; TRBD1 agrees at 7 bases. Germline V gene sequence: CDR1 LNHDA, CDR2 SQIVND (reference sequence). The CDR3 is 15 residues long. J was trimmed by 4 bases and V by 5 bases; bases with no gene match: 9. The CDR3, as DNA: TGTGCCAGTAGTCGCCACAGGGGTGCAGCAGATACGCAGTATTTT. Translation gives CASSRHRGAADTQYF.

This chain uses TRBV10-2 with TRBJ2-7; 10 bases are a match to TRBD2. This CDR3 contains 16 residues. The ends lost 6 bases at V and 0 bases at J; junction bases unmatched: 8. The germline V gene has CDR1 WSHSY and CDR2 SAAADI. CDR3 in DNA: TGCGCCAGCAGCCCAAGCGGGGGGGCTAGCTCCTACGAGCAGTACTTC. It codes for CASSPSGGASSYEQYF.

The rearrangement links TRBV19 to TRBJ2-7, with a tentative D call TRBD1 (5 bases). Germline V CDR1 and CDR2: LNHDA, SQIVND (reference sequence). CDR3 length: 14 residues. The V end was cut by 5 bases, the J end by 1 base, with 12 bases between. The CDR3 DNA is TGTGCCAGTAGTCAGGACACCTATTCCTACGAGCAGTACTTC. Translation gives CASSQDTYSYEQYF.

CDR3 residues: CASSLGFRLALDSDTQYF. The CDR3 region has the DNA TGTGCCAGCAGCTTAGGTTTTCGACTAGCGTTAGATTCGGATACGCAGTATTTT. The V gene is TRBV7-9, the J gene TRBJ2-3, with TRBD2 identical over 8 bases. Germline V gene sequence: CDR1 SEHNR, CDR2 FQNEAQ (reference sequence). This CDR3 has 18 residues. The J segment lost 6 bases and the V segment lost 1 base, leaving 15 bases of the junction unmatched.

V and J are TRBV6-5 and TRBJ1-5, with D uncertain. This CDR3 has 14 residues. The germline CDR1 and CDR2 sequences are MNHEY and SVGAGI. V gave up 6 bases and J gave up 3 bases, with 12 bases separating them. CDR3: CASSLRRDNQPQHF. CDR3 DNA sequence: TGTGCCAGCAGCTTGAGACGGGACAATCAGCCCCAGCATTTT.

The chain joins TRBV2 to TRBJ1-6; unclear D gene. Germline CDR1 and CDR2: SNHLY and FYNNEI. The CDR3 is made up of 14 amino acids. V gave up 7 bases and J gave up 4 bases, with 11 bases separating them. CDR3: CASIIELYNSPLHF. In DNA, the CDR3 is TGTGCCAGCATCATAGAACTTTATAATTCACCCCTCCACTTT.

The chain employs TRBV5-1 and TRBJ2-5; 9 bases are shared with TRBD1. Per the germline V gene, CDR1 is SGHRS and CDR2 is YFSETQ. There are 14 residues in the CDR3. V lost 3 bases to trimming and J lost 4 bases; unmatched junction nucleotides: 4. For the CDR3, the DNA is TGCGCCAGCAGCTGGACAGGGGCGGGAGAGACCCAGTACTTC. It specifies CASSWTGAGETQYF.